What follows are 29 T cell receptor beta chains derived from one specimen sequenced in a study of T cell changes during pregnancy in multiple sclerosis. Assay used: immunoSEQ multiplex PCR; TCRdb lists only in-frame clones, some missing. The sample has tens of thousands of clones, roughly 90% seen once; the top ten hold about 1.5%. The source material was PBMCs (not recorded whether the cells were cultured). These receptors originate from a female donor with multiple sclerosis, enrolled in a pregnancy study.

The chain employs TRBV5-8 and TRBJ1-3; D is unclear. The CDR3 loop spans 12 amino acids. Trimming stripped 2 bases from V and 4 bases from J, with 4 bases between. Germline V gene sequence: CDR1 SGHTS, CDR2 YDEGEE. CDR3 amino acids: CASSFSGNTIYF. For the CDR3, the DNA is TGTGCCAGCAGCTTTAGCGGAAACACCATATATTTT.

The V call is TRBV5-1, the J call TRBJ1-1, with D possibly being TRBD1 (5 bases). This CDR3 spans 14 amino acids. V lost 0 bases and J 4 bases, leaving 10 bases between the germline ends. Germline V gene data show CDR1 as SGHRS and CDR2 as YFSETQ. CDR3 sequence reads: CASSLAQGGTEAFF. The CDR3, as DNA: TGCGCCAGCAGCTTGGCCCAGGGTGGCACTGAAGCTTTCTTT.

The chain uses TRBV10-1 and TRBJ1-6, with D unclear. V lost 6 bases and J lost 8, with 8 bases in between. This CDR3 has 12 residues. Germline CDR1 reads WNHNN; CDR2 reads SYGVQD (reference sequence). As DNA, the CDR3 is TGCGCCAGCAGCGAGAGATATTCACCCCTCCACTTT. It is translated as CASSERYSPLHF.

V gene TRBV14 combines with J gene TRBJ2-7; D remains ambiguous. CDR3 length equals 14 residues. CDR1 is SGHDN, CDR2 FVKESK, per germline. V gave up 3 bases and J gave up 3 bases, with 12 bases separating them. CDR3 bases: TGTGCCAGCAGCCATATCCCCTCGATCTACGAGCAGTACTTC. This sequence encodes CASSHIPSIYEQYF.

This clone is medium-sized in the sample. This chain connects TRBV4-3 to TRBJ2-6; unclear D gene. Germline V lookup: CDR1 LGHNA, CDR2 YSLEER. The CDR3 is 17 amino acids. V was clipped by 1 base and J by 0 bases, with 10 bases between them. CDR3 amino acids: CASSQADTSSGANVLTF. CDR3 sequence (DNA): TGCGCCAGCAGCCAAGCCGACACCAGCTCTGGGGCCAACGTCCTGACTTTC.

CDR3 sequence: CASSPRTPLGGNTEAFF. The DNA of the CDR3 is TGTGCCAGCAGCCCTCGCACCCCCTTAGGAGGGAACACTGAAGCTTTCTTT. V is TRBV11-1 and J is TRBJ1-1; D not certain. Looked up from germline, CDR1 is SGHAT and CDR2 is FQDESV (reference sequence). The V and J ends lost 5 bases and 1 base respectively, with 20 bases between them. CDR3 length: 17 residues.

This chain links TRBV5-6 with TRBJ1-2; TRBD1 agrees at 12 bases. The V gene end was trimmed by 2 bases and the J gene end by 3 bases; junction bases not matched to a gene: 11. Germline V gene lookup returns CDR1 SGHDT and CDR2 YYEEEE. There are 18 residues in the CDR3. The CDR3 reads CASSLGGQGASWHYGYTF. Here the CDR3 DNA reads TGTGCCAGCAGCTTAGGGGGACAGGGGGCTTCGTGGCACTATGGCTACACCTTC.

V usage is TRBV2 and J usage is TRBJ1-4, with a possible D match to TRBD1 (5 bases). CDR1 and CDR2 (germline): SNHLY, FYNNEI. The CDR3 has 13 residues. V was pared by 5 bases and J by 6 bases, with 10 bases between. The CDR3 loop is CASSRGEDEKLFF. Written as DNA, the CDR3 is TGTGCCAGCAGTAGAGGGGAGGATGAAAAACTGTTTTTT.

A word on this clone: A junction end diverges from the germline sequence, so it may reflect a read error. The chain recombines TRBV7-7 with TRBJ2-5; possible D gene TRBD2, 5 bases. CDR3 length: 14 amino acids. CDR1 SSHAT and CDR2 FNYEAQ come from the germline V gene (reference sequence). The CDR3 sequence is CASSFGESQETQYF. In nucleotides, the CDR3 is TGTGCTAGCAGCTTTGGGGAGTCCCAAGAGACCCAGTACTTC.

This clone was found a few times. The chain joins TRBV7-9 to TRBJ2-7, with D hard to call. With 3 bases removed from V and 3 bases from J, the gap between germline ends came to 6 bases. This CDR3 has 12 amino acids. In germline, CDR1 is SEHNR, CDR2 FQNEAQ (reference sequence). CDR3 amino acids: CASSLSDYEQYF. CDR3 coding DNA: TGTGCCAGCAGCTTGTCAGACTACGAGCAGTACTTC. The entire variable domain, with the rest obtained from reference TRBV7-9 and TRBJ2-7, is as follows: DTGVSQNPRHKITKRGQNVTFRCDPISEHNRLYWYRQTLGQGPEFLTYFQNEAQLEKSRLLSDRFSAERPKGSFSTLEIQRTEQGDSAMYLCASSLSDYEQYFGPGTRLTVT.

The gene calls are TRBV9 and TRBJ1-5; no definite D call. With 4 bases removed from V and 0 bases from J, the gap between germline ends came to 11 bases. Per the germline V gene, CDR1 is SGDLS and CDR2 is YYNGEE. The CDR3 is made up of 15 amino acids. The CDR3 here is CASSTDGYSNQPQHF. The CDR3 DNA follows: TGTGCCAGCAGCACGGACGGGTATAGCAATCAGCCCCAGCATTTT. The variable domain in full, with the rest retrieved from reference TRBV9 and TRBJ1-5, is DSGVTQTPKHLITATGQRVTLRCSPRSGDLSVYWYQQSLDQGLQFLIQYYNGEERAKGNILERFSAQQFPDLHSELNLSSLELGDSALYFCASSTDGYSNQPQHFGDGTRLSIL.

The V gene is TRBV7-8, the J gene TRBJ2-1; the D is unclear. Trimming removed 2 bases at V and 7 bases at J, with 9 bases between. The CDR3 is 13 residues long. Per germline, CDR1 SGHVS and CDR2 FQNEAQ. The CDR3 protein is CASSLRPRNEQFF. Written as DNA, the CDR3 is TGTGCCAGCAGCTTACGACCGAGGAATGAGCAGTTCTTC.

The chain employs TRBV28 and TRBJ2-7; D could derive from TRBD1 or TRBD2 (5 bases each). V dropped 7 bases and J dropped 7 bases, with 20 bases sitting between them. This CDR3 has 14 residues. Germline values: CDR1 MDHEN, CDR2 SYDVKM. The DNA for the CDR3 is TGTGCCAGCAAATCCGGGACCGGGTATCGGGAGCAGTACTTC. Protein product: CASKSGTGYREQYF.

This clone was counted between two and nine times. V and J are TRBV4-3 and TRBJ2-7; 9 positions match TRBD1. CDR3 length equals 20 residues. The J segment lost 3 bases and the V segment lost 1 base, leaving 19 bases of the junction unmatched. The germline V gene encodes CDR1 LGHNA and CDR2 YSLEER. The DNA of the CDR3 is TGCGCCAGCAGCCAAGTGGCCCCTCCGGGACAGGGATTCCCCAGCTACGAGCAGTACTTC. Protein sequence: CASSQVAPPGQGFPSYEQYF.

The gene calls are TRBV18 and TRBJ2-3, with unresolved D. V lost 3 bases and J 2 bases, leaving 15 bases between the germline ends. The CDR3 length is 16 residues. Looked up from germline, CDR1 is KGHSH and CDR2 is LQKENI. CDR3 nucleotides: TGTGCCAGCTCACCCGCATTAGGCTTCTCCACAGATACGCAGTATTTT. It translates to CASSPALGFSTDTQYF.

This clone turned up a few times. The genes are TRBV19 and TRBJ2-3; 9 bases are shared with TRBD2. V lost 3 bases and J lost 0; bases outside the gene matches: 4. The CDR3 is 16 amino acids. Germline values: CDR1 LNHDA, CDR2 SQIVND (reference sequence). CDR3 protein: CASSMRGRVSTDTQYF. The CDR3 region has the DNA TGTGCCAGTAGTATGCGCGGGAGGGTTAGCACAGATACGCAGTATTTT.

The rearrangement links TRBV6-5 to TRBJ2-2; D uncertain. V lost 6 bases and J lost 6, with 11 bases in between. Germline assignment: CDR1 MNHEY and CDR2 SVGAGI. The CDR3 loop spans 13 amino acids. Here the CDR3 reads CASSPYQAGELFF. The DNA for the CDR3 is TGTGCCAGCAGCCCCTACCAGGCCGGGGAGCTGTTTTTT.

The chain recombines TRBV25-1 with TRBJ2-3, with 10 positions matching TRBD2. The ends lost 1 base at V and 9 bases at J; junction bases unmatched: 4. Germline loops: CDR1 MGHDK, CDR2 SYGVNS. This CDR3 has 14 residues. The DNA of the CDR3 is TGTGCCAGCAGTGAATGGACTAGCGGTGGGACGCAGTATTTT. This encodes CASSEWTSGGTQYF.

The chain joins TRBV7-2 to TRBJ1-4; 9 bases map to TRBD1. V was clipped by 4 bases and J by 7 bases; unmatched bases: 7. Germline V gene sequence: CDR1 SGHTA, CDR2 FQGNSA. The CDR3 is 15 residues long. The CDR3 here is CASSSGDRVSEKLFF. CDR3 nucleotides: TGTGCCAGCAGCTCGGGGGACAGGGTCAGTGAAAAACTGTTTTTT.

V gene TRBV5-1 combines with J gene TRBJ2-2; D is ambiguous. The V and J ends lost 2 bases and 3 bases respectively, with 14 bases between them. The germline CDR1 and CDR2 sequences are SGHRS and YFSETQ. This CDR3 comprises 16 residues. The CDR3 sequence is CASSLRPQKDTGELFF. The CDR3 DNA reads TGCGCCAGCAGCTTACGGCCCCAAAAAGACACCGGGGAGCTGTTTTTT.

The gene calls are TRBV5-1 and TRBJ1-2; D ambiguous. CDR1 and CDR2 from the germline V gene are SGHRS and YFSETQ. Trimming removed 0 bases from V and 8 bases from J, with 20 bases in between. This CDR3 has 16 residues. The CDR3 DNA is TGCGCCAGCAGCTTGGGGCCCACTTCGAGATCCAAGGGCTACACCTTC. Amino acids: CASSLGPTSRSKGYTF.

In nucleotides, the CDR3 is TGTGCCAGCAGACCCGGGGGCATGAACACTGAAGCTTTCTTT. Its translation is CASRPGGMNTEAFF. The J gene is TRBJ1-1, the V gene TRBV9; maybe TRBD1 (6 bases). The V gene lost 5 bases and the J gene lost 0 bases, with 11 bases spanning the gap. The CDR3 runs 14 residues. Germline V gives CDR1 SGDLS, CDR2 YYNGEE.

The chain uses TRBV7-9 and TRBJ2-2, with 10 bases matching TRBD1. Unmatched junction bases numbered 5, after V lost 2 bases and J lost 5 bases. Germline V gene data show CDR1 as SEHNR and CDR2 as FQNEAQ (reference sequence). The CDR3 is made up of 16 amino acids. In nucleotides, the CDR3 is TGTGCCAGCAGCTTATGGGACAGGGGCCGAACCGGGGAGCTGTTTTTT. Its translation: CASSLWDRGRTGELFF.

The rearrangement uses TRBV5-8 and TRBJ1-1, with D uncertain. CDR1 is SGHTS and CDR2 is YDEGEE in the germline V gene. Trimming took 4 bases from V and 4 from J, leaving 11 bases between them. The CDR3 is 13 amino acids. This CDR3 is CASSPAPSTEAFF. CDR3 nucleotides: TGTGCCAGCAGCCCCGCCCCGTCCACTGAAGCTTTCTTT.

The genes are TRBV10-1 and TRBJ2-2; 9 bases are shared with TRBD2. The CDR3 contains 16 residues. Germline V gene sequence: CDR1 WNHNN, CDR2 SYGVQD (reference sequence). The ends lost 3 bases at V and 0 bases at J; junction bases unmatched: 2. In DNA, the CDR3 is TGCGCCAGCAGTGACCTAGCGGGGACGAACACCGGGGAGCTGTTTTTT. This sequence encodes CASSDLAGTNTGELFF.

The chain has TRBV7-3 and TRBJ2-1; TRBD2 agrees at 10 bases. With V trimmed by 5 bases and J by 3 bases, 10 bases remained unmatched. This CDR3 has 17 residues. Looked up from germline, CDR1 is SGHTA and CDR2 is FQGTGA. Here the CDR3 reads CASSTWTSGDGYNEQFF. DNA of the CDR3: TGTGCCAGCAGCACTTGGACTAGCGGCGACGGCTACAATGAGCAGTTCTTC. Together with reference TRBV7-3 and TRBJ2-1, the CDR3 gives the full variable domain: GAGVSQTPSNKVTEKGKYVELRCDPISGHTALYWYRQSLGQGPEFLIYFQGTGAADDSGLPNDRFFAVRPEGSVSTLKIQRTERGDSAVYLCASSTWTSGDGYNEQFFGPGTRLTVL.

The chain couples TRBV7-9 to TRBJ2-3; 9 bases agree with TRBD2. CDR3 length: 15 residues. Per germline, CDR1 SEHNR and CDR2 FQNEAQ (reference sequence). Unmatched junction bases numbered 3, after V lost 5 bases and J lost 0 bases. CDR3 sequence reads: CASSALAGSTDTQYF. CDR3 DNA: TGTGCCAGCAGCGCTCTAGCGGGAAGCACAGATACGCAGTATTTT.

This clone was picked up a small number of times. The V gene is TRBV2, the J gene TRBJ1-1; a possible D gene is TRBD1 (6 bases). Germline values: CDR1 SNHLY, CDR2 FYNNEI. V was trimmed by 6 bases and J by 6 bases, leaving 20 bases between them. This CDR3 contains 15 residues. The chain's CDR3 is CASSESTGLVAEAFF. The CDR3, as DNA: TGTGCCAGCAGCGAATCCACAGGGTTAGTCGCTGAAGCTTTCTTT.

The chain joins TRBV30 to TRBJ1-1, with 7 bases aligning to TRBD1. After removal of 4 bases from V and 4 bases from J, the junction contained 3 bases not matched to a gene. Germline V lookup: CDR1 GTSNPN, CDR2 SVGIG (reference sequence). The CDR3 is made up of 12 amino acids. In DNA form, the CDR3 reads TGTGCCTGGACGGGACAGTTCACTGAAGCTTTCTTT. It is translated as CAWTGQFTEAFF.